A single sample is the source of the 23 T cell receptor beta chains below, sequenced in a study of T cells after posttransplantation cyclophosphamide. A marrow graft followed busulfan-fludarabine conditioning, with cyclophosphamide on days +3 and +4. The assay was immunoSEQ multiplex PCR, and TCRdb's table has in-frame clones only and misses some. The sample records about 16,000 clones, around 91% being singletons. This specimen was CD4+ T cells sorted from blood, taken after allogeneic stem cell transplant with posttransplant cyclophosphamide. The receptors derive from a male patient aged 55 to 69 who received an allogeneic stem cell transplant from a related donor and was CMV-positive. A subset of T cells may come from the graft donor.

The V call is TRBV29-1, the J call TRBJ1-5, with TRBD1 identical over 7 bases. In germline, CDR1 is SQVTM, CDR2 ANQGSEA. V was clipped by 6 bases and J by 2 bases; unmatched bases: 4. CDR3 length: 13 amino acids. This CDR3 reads CSVRQGGNQPQHF. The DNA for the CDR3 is TGCAGCGTCCGACAGGGTGGCAATCAGCCCCAGCATTTT.

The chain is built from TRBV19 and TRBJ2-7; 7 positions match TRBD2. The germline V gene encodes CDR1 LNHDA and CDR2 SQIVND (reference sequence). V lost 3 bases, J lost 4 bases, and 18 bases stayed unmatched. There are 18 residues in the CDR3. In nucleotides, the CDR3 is TGTGCCAGTAGTATGACAACCTTATCCCCCGGGGGGTCTTACGAGCAGTACTTC. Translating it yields CASSMTTLSPGGSYEQYF.

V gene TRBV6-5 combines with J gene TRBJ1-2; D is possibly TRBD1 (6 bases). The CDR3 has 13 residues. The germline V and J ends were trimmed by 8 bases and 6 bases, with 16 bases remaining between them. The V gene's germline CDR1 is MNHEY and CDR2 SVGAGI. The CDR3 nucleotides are TGTGCCAGCCGGCCGCGGGGGCGGGATGGCTACACCTTC. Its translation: CASRPRGRDGYTF.

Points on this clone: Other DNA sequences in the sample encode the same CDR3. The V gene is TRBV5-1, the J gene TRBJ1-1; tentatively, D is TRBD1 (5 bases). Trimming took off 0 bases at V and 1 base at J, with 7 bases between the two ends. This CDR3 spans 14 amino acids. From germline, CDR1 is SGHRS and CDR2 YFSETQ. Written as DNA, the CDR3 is TGCGCCAGCAGCTTGGGACAGACGAACACTGAAGCTTTCTTT. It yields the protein CASSLGQTNTEAFF.

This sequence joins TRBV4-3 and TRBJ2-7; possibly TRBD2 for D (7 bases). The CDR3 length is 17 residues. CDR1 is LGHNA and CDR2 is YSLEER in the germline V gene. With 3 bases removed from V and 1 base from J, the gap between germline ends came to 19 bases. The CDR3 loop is CASSQSIGGGASYEQYF. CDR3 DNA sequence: TGCGCCAGCAGCCAGTCCATCGGCGGGGGCGCTTCCTACGAGCAGTACTTC.

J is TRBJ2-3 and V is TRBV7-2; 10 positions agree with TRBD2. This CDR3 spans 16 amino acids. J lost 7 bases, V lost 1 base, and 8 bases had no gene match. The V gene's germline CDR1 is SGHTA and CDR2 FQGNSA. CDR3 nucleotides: TGTGCCAGCAGCTTAGAAGGCGCTAGCGGGGGACATACGCAGTATTTT. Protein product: CASSLEGASGGHTQYF.

CDR3 amino acids: CASSPPGQGALRPLHF. The CDR3 DNA reads TGCGCCAGCAGTCCGCCGGGACAGGGGGCGCTTAGGCCCCTCCACTTT. The chain couples TRBV5-1 to TRBJ1-6; the match to TRBD1 covers 12 bases. CDR1 is SGHRS and CDR2 is YFSETQ in the germline V gene. V dropped 5 bases and J dropped 13; count of bases not matched to a gene: 13. This CDR3 spans 16 amino acids.

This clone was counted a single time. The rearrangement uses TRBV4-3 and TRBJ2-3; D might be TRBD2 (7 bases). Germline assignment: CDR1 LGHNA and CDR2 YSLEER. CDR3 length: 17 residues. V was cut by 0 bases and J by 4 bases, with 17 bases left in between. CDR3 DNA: TGCGCCAGCAGCCAAGAACGGACTCGAGGGGGGGCAGATACGCAGTATTTT. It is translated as CASSQERTRGGADTQYF.

The chain's CDR3 is CASSRRTGDYGYTF. The CDR3 nucleotides are TGTGCCAGCAGTCGCCGGACCGGGGACTATGGCTACACCTTC. This sequence joins TRBV27 and TRBJ1-2; no firm D call. V was cut by 5 bases and J by 3 bases, with 13 bases left in between. Germline V CDR1 and CDR2: MNHEY, SMNVEV (reference sequence). The CDR3 totals 14 residues.

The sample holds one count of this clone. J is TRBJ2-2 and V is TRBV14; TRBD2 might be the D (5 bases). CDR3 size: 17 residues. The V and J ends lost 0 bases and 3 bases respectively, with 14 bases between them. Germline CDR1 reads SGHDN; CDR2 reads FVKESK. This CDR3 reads CASSQDPGERYTGELFF. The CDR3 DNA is TGTGCCAGCAGCCAAGATCCCGGGGAAAGGTACACCGGGGAGCTGTTTTTT.

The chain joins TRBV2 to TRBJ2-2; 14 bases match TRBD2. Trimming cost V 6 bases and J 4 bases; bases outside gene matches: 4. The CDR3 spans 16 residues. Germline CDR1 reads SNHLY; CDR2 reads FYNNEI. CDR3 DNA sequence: TGTGCCAGCAGGCCAGGGACTAGCGGGGGCACCGGGGAGCTGTTTTTT. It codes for CASRPGTSGGTGELFF.

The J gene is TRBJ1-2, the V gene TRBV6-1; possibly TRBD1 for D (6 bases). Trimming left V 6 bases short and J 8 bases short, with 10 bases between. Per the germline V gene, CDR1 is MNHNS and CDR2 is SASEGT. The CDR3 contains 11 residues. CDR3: CASRRDRGYTF. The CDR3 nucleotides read TGTGCCAGCAGGAGAGACAGGGGCTACACCTTC.

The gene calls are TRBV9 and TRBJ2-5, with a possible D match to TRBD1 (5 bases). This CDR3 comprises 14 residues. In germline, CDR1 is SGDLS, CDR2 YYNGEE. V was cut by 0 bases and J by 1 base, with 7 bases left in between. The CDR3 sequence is CASSVGQFQETQYF. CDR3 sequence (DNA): TGTGCCAGCAGCGTAGGACAGTTCCAAGAGACCCAGTACTTC.

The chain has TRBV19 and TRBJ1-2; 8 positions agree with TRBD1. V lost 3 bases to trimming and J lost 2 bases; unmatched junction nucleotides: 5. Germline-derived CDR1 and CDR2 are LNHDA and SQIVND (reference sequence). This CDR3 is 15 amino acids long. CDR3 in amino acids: CASSIVDRVNYGYTF. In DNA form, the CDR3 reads TGTGCCAGTAGTATCGTGGACAGGGTAAACTATGGCTACACCTTC.

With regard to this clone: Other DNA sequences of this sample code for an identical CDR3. This chain's CDR3 is CASRRGGNSPLHF. The CDR3, as DNA: TGTGCCAGCCGCCGGGGAGGGAATTCACCCCTCCACTTT. This chain connects TRBV19 to TRBJ1-6; no clear D gene. Germline assignment: CDR1 LNHDA and CDR2 SQIVND (reference sequence). The ends were cut back, 9 bases at V and 7 bases at J, with 13 bases in the middle. The CDR3 runs to 13 residues.

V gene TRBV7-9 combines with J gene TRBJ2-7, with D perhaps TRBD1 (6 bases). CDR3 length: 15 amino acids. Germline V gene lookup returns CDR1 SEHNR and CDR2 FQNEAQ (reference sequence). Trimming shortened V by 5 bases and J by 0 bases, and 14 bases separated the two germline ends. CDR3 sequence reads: CASSRPTGNSYEQYF. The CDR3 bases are TGTGCCAGCAGCCGCCCAACAGGGAACTCCTACGAGCAGTACTTC.

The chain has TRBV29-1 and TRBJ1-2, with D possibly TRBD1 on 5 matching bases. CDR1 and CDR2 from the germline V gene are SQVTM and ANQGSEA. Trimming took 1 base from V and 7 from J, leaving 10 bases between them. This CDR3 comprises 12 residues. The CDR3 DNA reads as TGCAGCGTTGAAGGCGAAAGGGGTGGCTACACCTTC. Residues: CSVEGERGGYTF.

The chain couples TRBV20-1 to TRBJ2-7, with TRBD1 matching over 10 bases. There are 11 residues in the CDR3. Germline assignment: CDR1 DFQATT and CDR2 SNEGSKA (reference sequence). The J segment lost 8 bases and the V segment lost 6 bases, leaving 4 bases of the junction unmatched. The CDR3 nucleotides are TGCAGTGCGAGGACAGGGGGAAAGCAGTACTTC. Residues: CSARTGGKQYF.

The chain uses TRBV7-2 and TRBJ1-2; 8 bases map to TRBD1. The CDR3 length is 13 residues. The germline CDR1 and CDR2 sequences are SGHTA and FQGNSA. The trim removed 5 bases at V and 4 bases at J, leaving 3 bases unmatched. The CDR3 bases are TGTGCCAGCAGCAGTACAGGGGGCTATGGCTACACCTTC. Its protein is CASSSTGGYGYTF.

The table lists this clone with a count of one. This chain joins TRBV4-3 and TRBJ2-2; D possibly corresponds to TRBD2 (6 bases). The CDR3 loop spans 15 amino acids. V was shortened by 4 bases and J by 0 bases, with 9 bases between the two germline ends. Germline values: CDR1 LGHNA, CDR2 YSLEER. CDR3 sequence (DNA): TGCGCCAGCAGCCCTCGGGGGACGAACACCGGGGAGCTGTTTTTT. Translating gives CASSPRGTNTGELFF.

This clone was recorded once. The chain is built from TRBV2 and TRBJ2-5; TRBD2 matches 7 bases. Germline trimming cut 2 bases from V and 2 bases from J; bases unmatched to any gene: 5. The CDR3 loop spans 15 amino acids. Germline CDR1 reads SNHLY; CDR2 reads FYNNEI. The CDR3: CASSEFLAEQETQYF. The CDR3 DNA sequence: TGTGCCAGCAGTGAATTTCTAGCGGAGCAAGAGACCCAGTACTTC.

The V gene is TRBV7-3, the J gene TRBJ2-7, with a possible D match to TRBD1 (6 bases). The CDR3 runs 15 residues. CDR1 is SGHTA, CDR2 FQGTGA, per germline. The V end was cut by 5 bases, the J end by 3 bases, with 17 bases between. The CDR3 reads CASSPRQASFYEQYF. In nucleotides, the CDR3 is TGTGCCAGCAGCCCCCGACAGGCTTCCTTCTACGAGCAGTACTTC.

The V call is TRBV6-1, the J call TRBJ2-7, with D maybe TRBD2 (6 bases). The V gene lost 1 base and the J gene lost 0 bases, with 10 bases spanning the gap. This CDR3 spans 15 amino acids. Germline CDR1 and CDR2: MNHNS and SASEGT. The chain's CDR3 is CASSEEAGGSYEQYF. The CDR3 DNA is TGTGCCAGCAGTGAAGAGGCCGGGGGCTCCTACGAGCAGTACTTC.